This T cell receptor (beta chain) emerged from a study of blood T cells in healthy people across ages. Worth noting for this clonotype: Its matching antigen is unknown.

The draw of peripheral blood yielded approximately 10 milliliters from each donor. The use of a sample-barcoded 5' primer and a J-beta primer mix characterized a second PCR of roughly 6 to 11 cycles. TCRdb called the 5' RACE reads again in MiXCR, with one record for every CDR3 protein. The top ten hold over 5% of the sample, which has 1,300,000 or so distinct CDR3 sequences, approximately 59% seen once. Germline CDR1 is SGHRS and CDR2 is YFSETQ. This CDR3 spans 13 amino acids. V lost 3 bases and J lost 8; bases outside the gene matches: 3. The study's findings and limits: Underestimates were what the diversity estimates from one million T cells were considered to be. Donors of long life had a larger count of naive CD4+ cells and greater diversity than aged donors.

The rearrangement uses TRBV5-1 and TRBJ2-1; TRBD1 agrees at 9 bases. This receptor was obtained from a man aged 18 to 30 in good health. Sequenced: blood. This CDR3 reads CASSSGQGYEQFF. Written as DNA, the CDR3 is TGCGCCAGCAGCTCGGGACAGGGCTATGAGCAGTTCTTC.